Each of the 5 T cell receptor beta chains below was sequenced from the same sample in a study of T cells in Graves' hyperthyroidism and ophthalmopathy. RNA transcripts served as the template for amplifying TCR beta CDR3 regions. The TCR CDR3 was amplified in a first-round RT-PCR using the HTBI primer set. Via MiXCR, TCRdb re-called the multiplex PCR reads, giving one row per CDR3 protein. The sample has 450,000 to 550,000 distinct CDR3 sequences, approximately 25% seen once. Sample: blood. Every receptor here comes from a woman under 40 with Graves' ophthalmopathy.

Comment on this clonotype: This may stem from a read error, because a much larger clone lies one nucleotide away. J is TRBJ2-5 and V is TRBV6-5; D unclear. CDR1 and CDR2 (germline): MNHEY, SVGAGI. The CDR3 is 15 amino acids. The CDR3 coding sequence is TGTGCCAGCAGTTACTCGTCTAGAAGCCAAGAGTCCCAGTACTTC. It yields the protein CASSYSSRSQESQYF.

This clonotype was seen at least ten times. CDR3 loop: CASSFAMGRDGELFF. Here the CDR3 DNA reads TGTGCCAGCAGCTTCGCGATGGGGCGAGACGGGGAGCTGTTTTTT. The chain recombines TRBV7-3 with TRBJ2-2; D may be TRBD1 (5 bases). CDR1 and CDR2 (germline): SGHTA, FQGTGA. This CDR3 spans 15 amino acids. The ends were cut back, 3 bases at V and 7 bases at J, with 15 bases in the middle.

The CDR3 coding sequence is TGCAGCGTTGCCTCTAGCGGGAGGAGGTACGAGCAGTACTTC. Protein product: CSVASSGRRYEQYF. The rearrangement joins TRBV29-1 to TRBJ2-7; TRBD2 matches 11 bases. The V segment lost 4 bases and the J segment 4 bases; nucleotides outside the gene matches: 6. This CDR3 is built from 14 residues. CDR1 is SQVTM, CDR2 ANQGSEA, per germline.

The gene calls are TRBV4-2 and TRBJ1-2, with D possibly TRBD1 on 5 matching bases. This CDR3 is built from 15 residues. V dropped 0 bases and J dropped 3 bases, with 11 bases sitting between them. Germline CDR1 is LGHNA and CDR2 is YNFKEQ. CDR3 residues: CASSQESRVDYGYTF. Written as DNA, the CDR3 is TGTGCCAGCAGCCAAGAGTCCAGGGTCGACTATGGCTACACCTTC.

V is TRBV11-2 and J is TRBJ2-7, with D unresolved. The CDR3 covers 13 residues. From germline, CDR1 is SGHAT and CDR2 FQNNGV. Trimming pared 5 bases from V and 3 bases from J, leaving 11 bases between. The CDR3: CASSLPEVYEQYF. The CDR3 coding sequence is TGTGCCAGCAGCCTCCCCGAGGTCTACGAGCAGTACTTC.